In its sample, the clone carrying this T cell receptor beta chain was seen many times. The record originates from a study of T cells in Graves' hyperthyroidism and ophthalmopathy. This CDR3 region has 15 residues. Trimming cost V 0 bases and J 4 bases, with 9 bases left between them. Germline CDR1 SGHTA, CDR2 FQGNSA. Researchers amplified the TCR beta CDR3 regions from RNA transcripts. HTBI primers were employed in a first-round RT-PCR of the TCR CDR3. TCRdb re-derived calls from the multiplex PCR reads in MiXCR, one entry per CDR3 protein. This sample yields under 40,000 distinct CDR3 sequences, of which 45% to 55% are seen a single time; roughly 25% belongs to the top ten.

This receptor was identified in a woman aged 40 to 50 with Graves' ophthalmopathy. Sequenced: blood. The V gene is TRBV7-2, the J gene TRBJ1-4; unclear D gene. DNA for the CDR3: TGTGCCAGCAGCTTAGCGATGGCCGGTAATGAAAAACTGTTTTTT. Translated: CASSLAMAGNEKLFF. The full variable domain, rest sourced from reference TRBV7-2 and TRBJ1-4, is GAGVSQSPSNKVTEKGKDVELRCDPISGHTALYWYRQSLGQGLEFLIYFQGNSAPDKSGLPSDRFSAERTGGSVSTLTIQRTQQEDSAVYLCASSLAMAGNEKLFFGSGTQLSVL.